This T cell receptor beta chain was captured in a study of technical replicates of blood from a few donors. Here immunoSEQ multiplex PCR was the method, and the copy in TCRdb shows in-frame clones only, minus some. Of some 68,000 clones listed, roughly 95% are singletons. CDR3 length: 16 residues. V shed 3 bases, J shed 0 bases, and the junction held 8 bases outside the gene matches. Per germline, CDR1 SEHNR and CDR2 FQNEAQ (reference sequence). The clonotype comes from a human donor in good health. Specimen: T cells isolated from PBMCs. The chain combines TRBV7-9 with TRBJ2-7; TRBD1 agrees at 7 bases. CDR3 sequence reads: CASSFSAAGGSYEQYF. The DNA of the CDR3 is TGTGCCAGCAGCTTCTCCGCGGCAGGGGGCTCCTACGAGCAGTACTTC.